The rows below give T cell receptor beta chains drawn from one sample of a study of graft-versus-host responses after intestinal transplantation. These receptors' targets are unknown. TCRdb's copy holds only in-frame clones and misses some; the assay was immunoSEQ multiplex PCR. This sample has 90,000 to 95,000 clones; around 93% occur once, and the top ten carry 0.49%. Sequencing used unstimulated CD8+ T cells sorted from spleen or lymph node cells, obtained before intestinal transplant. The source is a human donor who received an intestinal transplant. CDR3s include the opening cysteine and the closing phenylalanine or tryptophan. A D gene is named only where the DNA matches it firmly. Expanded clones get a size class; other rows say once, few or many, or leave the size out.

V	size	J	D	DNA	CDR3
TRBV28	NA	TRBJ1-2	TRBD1	TGTGCCACCAATTTCGGGACAGGGGTGTCAGGCTACACCTTC	CATNFGTGVSGYTF
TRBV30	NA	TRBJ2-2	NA	TGTGCCTGGAGTGTTCAAGAGCACGGGGAGCTGTTTTTT	CAWSVQEHGELFF
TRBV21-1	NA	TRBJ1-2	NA	TGTGCCAGCAGCAAAGGGGCAGCCACCATTAGTGGCTACACCTTC	CASSKGAATISGYTF
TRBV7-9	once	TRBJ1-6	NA	TGTGCCAGCAGCTCGACAGCCAGCTCCTATAATTCACCCCTCCACTTT	CASSSTASSYNSPLHF
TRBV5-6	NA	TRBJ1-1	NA	TGTGCCAGCAGCTTGTTCGGGGGGCGCGACACTGAAGCTTTCTTT	CASSLFGGRDTEAFF
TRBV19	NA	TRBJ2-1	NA	TGTGCCAGTAGTACCGGGGTCAATGAGCAGTTCTTC	CASSTGVNEQFF
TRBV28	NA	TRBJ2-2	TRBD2	TGTGCCAGCAGTCTCTCCGGACTAGCGGGAGCGGCCGGGGAGCTGTTTTTT	CASSLSGLAGAAGELFF
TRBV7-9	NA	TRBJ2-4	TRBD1	TGTGCCAGCAGCGCCGACAGGGGGGTAGCCAAAAACATTCAGTACTTC	CASSADRGVAKNIQYF
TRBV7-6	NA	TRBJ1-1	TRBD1	TGTGCCAGCAGCTCTCCGGGACAGGGGGGAATGAACACTGAAGCTTTCTTT	CASSSPGQGGMNTEAFF
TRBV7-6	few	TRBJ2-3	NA	TGTGCCAGCAGCCTCTATTCGGGGGGCACAGATACGCAGTATTTT	CASSLYSGGTDTQYF
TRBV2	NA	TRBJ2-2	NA	TGTGCCAGCACCCGTGGCACGCCGAACACCGGGGAGCTGTTTTTT	CASTRGTPNTGELFF
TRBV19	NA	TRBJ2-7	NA	TGTGCCAGTAGCTCGACAGCCTACGAGCAGTACTTC	CASSSTAYEQYF
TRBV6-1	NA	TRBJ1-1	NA	TGTGCCAGCAGTGAAGTTGTCCTTCTCGACAGACAAGAAGCTTTCTTT	CASSEVVLLDRQEAFF
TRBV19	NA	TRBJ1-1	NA	TGTGCCAGTAGTATTGGGAGCATGAACACTGAAGCTTTCTTT	CASSIGSMNTEAFF
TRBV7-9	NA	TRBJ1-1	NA	TGTGCCAGCAGCTTATTAACCGAGGGTACTGAAGCTTTCTTT	CASSLLTEGTEAFF
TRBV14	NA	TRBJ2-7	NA	TGTGCCAGCAGCCAGGGAGGAGCCATAGAGCAGTACTTC	CASSQGGAIEQYF
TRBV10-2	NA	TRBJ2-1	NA	TGCGCCAGCAGTGAGGGCGGCAGCTCCTACAATGAGCAGTTCTTC	CASSEGGSSYNEQFF
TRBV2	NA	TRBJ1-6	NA	TGTGCCAGCAGTAACCACGGGGGGATAGGGAGTTCACCCCTCCACTTT	CASSNHGGIGSSPLHF
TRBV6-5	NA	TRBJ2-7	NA	TGTGCCAGCGGCCAGGGGATATACGAGCAGTACTTC	CASGQGIYEQYF
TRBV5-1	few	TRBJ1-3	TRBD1	TGCGCCAGCAGCTTGGACAGGGGAGCTGGAAACACCATATATTTT	CASSLDRGAGNTIYF
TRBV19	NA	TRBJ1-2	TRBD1	TGTGCCAGTAGTATCGGGACAGGGGGACTCAATGGCTACACCTTC	CASSIGTGGLNGYTF
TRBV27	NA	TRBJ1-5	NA	TGTGCCAGCAAACCCACAGGGATGGATCAGCCCCAGCATTTT	CASKPTGMDQPQHF
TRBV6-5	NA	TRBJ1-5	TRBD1	TGTGCCAGCAGCCCTGGACAGGGGCCTTATCAGCCCCAGCATTTT	CASSPGQGPYQPQHF
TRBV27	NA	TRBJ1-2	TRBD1	TGTGCCAGCAGGGGACAGAGTAACTATGGCTACACCTTC	CASRGQSNYGYTF
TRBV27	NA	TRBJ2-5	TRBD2	TGTGCCAGCACGGCTAGCGGGGGGGCCGTAGAGACCCAGTACTTC	CASTASGGAVETQYF
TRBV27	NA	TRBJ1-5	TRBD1	TGTGCCAGCAGTTTAGGGACAGGTCATGATCAGCCCCAGCATTTT	CASSLGTGHDQPQHF
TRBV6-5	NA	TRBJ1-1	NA	TGTGCCAGCAGTGAAGAGCTAGGGGGAAACGAAGCTTTCTTT	CASSEELGGNEAFF
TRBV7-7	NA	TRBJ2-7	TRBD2	TGTGCCAGCAGCTTAGAGAAGGCGGGAGAGTCCTACGAGCAGTACTTC	CASSLEKAGESYEQYF
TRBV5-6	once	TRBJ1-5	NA	TGTGCCAGCAGCTTTTGGGGGGGATCCGGGCAGCCCCAGCATTTT	CASSFWGGSGQPQHF
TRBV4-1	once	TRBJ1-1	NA	TGCGCCAGCAGCCAAGGAGGGGGAGTGGACACTGAAGCTTTCTTT	CASSQGGGVDTEAFF
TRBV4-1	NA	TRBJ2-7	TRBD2	TGCGCCAGCAGCCAAGACACTAGCGGGAGCTACGAGCAGTACTTC	CASSQDTSGSYEQYF
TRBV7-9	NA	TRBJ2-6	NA	TGTGCCAGCAGCCCGATATTAGAGGGTGGGGCCAACGTCCTGACTTTC	CASSPILEGGANVLTF
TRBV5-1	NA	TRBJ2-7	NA	TGCGCCAGCAGCTCTGGACTCACGTACTACGAGCAGTACTTC	CASSSGLTYYEQYF
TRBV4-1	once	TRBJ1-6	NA	TGCGCCAGTCGCGGGCCGGGGGAGGTCGGACCCCTCCACTTT	CASRGPGEVGPLHF
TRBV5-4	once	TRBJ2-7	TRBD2	TGTGCCAGCAGCCCCGGGAGGGCTAGCGCCTCAGAGCAGTACTTC	CASSPGRASASEQYF